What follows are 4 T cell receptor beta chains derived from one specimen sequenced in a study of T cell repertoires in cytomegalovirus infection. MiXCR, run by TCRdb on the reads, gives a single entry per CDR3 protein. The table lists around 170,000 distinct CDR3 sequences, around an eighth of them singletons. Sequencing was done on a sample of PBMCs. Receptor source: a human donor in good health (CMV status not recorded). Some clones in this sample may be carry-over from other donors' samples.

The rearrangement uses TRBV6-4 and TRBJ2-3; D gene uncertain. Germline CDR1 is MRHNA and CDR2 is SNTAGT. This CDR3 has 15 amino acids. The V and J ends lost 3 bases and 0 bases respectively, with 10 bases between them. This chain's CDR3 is CASSESLSSTDTQYF. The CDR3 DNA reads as TGTGCCAGCAGTGAAAGTCTTTCTAGCACAGATACGCAGTATTTT.

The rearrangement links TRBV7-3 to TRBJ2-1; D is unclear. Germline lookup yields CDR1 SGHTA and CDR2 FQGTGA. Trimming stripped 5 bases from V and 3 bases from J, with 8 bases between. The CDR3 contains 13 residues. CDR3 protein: CASSTDFYNEQFF. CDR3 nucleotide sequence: TGTGCCAGCAGCACCGACTTCTACAATGAGCAGTTCTTC. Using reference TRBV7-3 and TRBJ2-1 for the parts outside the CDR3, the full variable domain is GAGVSQTPSNKVTEKGKYVELRCDPISGHTALYWYRQSLGQGPEFLIYFQGTGAADDSGLPNDRFFAVRPEGSVSTLKIQRTERGDSAVYLCASSTDFYNEQFFGPGTRLTVL.

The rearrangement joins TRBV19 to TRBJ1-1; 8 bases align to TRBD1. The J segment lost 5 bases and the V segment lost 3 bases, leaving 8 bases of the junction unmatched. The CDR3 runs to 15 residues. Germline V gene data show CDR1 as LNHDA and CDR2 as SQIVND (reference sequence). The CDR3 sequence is CASSIQWTGMTEAFF. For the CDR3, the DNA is TGTGCCAGTAGTATCCAATGGACAGGGATGACTGAAGCTTTCTTT. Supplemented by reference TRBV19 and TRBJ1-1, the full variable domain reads DGGITQSPKYLFRKEGQNVTLSCEQNLNHDAMYWYRQDPGQGLRLIYYSQIVNDFQKGDIAEGYSVSREKKESFPLTVTSAQKNPTAFYLCASSIQWTGMTEAFFGQGTRLTVV.

The CDR3 bases are TGTGCCAGCGGTCCCGATACGCAGTATTTT. Translating it yields CASGPDTQYF. V is TRBV28 and J is TRBJ2-3; D gene uncertain. CDR3 length equals 10 residues. Germline CDR1 reads MDHEN; CDR2 reads SYDVKM. The V gene lost 8 bases and the J gene lost 6 bases, with 6 bases spanning the gap.